This T cell receptor (beta chain) was recorded in a study of identical twins' blood T cells. The germline V gene encodes CDR1 DFQATT and CDR2 SNEGSKA (reference sequence). The CDR3 totals 13 residues. Each TCR cDNA library carried sample-specific barcodes on both ends. TCRdb re-called the 5' RACE reads through MiXCR, storing one row per CDR3 protein. The sample shows 400,000 or so distinct CDR3 sequences, around 30% of them seen only once. The genes are TRBV20-1 and TRBJ2-7, with a possible D match to TRBD2 (6 bases). This sequence originates from a woman aged 18-55 years in good health. Specimen: PBMCs. The CDR3 region has the DNA TGCAGCGCAATAGCGGAGCAAACCTACGAGCAGTACTTC. Translation gives CSAIAEQTYEQYF.